These 25 T cell receptor beta chains came from one sample sequenced in a study of T cells in Graves' hyperthyroidism and ophthalmopathy. There were TCR beta CDR3 regions amplified from RNA transcripts. First-round RT-PCR of the TCR CDR3 relied on the HTBI primer set. TCRdb processed the multiplex PCR reads anew with MiXCR; each CDR3 protein has one entry. The data contain 280,000 or so distinct CDR3 sequences, 13% to 15% of them singletons. The specimen sequenced was blood. These receptors were obtained from a woman between 50 and 59 years old with Graves' hyperthyroidism that later progressed to Graves' ophthalmopathy.

This clonotype was seen more than once but under ten times. This sequence joins TRBV5-1 and TRBJ1-1; tentatively, D is TRBD1 (5 bases). Trimming took 4 bases from V and 6 from J, leaving 13 bases between them. The CDR3 is 13 residues long. Germline loops: CDR1 SGHRS, CDR2 YFSETQ. CDR3 protein: CASSKQDTSEAFF. In DNA form, the CDR3 reads TGCGCCAGCAGCAAACAGGATACCTCTGAAGCTTTCTTT.

There are a few counts of this clonotype. The chain combines TRBV7-9 with TRBJ1-1, with unresolved D. The V gene's germline CDR1 is SEHNR and CDR2 FQNEAQ (reference sequence). This CDR3 spans 14 amino acids. V lost 7 bases to trimming and J lost 3 bases, with 15 bases between them. The CDR3: CASTPSGQYTEAFF. The CDR3 region has the DNA TGTGCCAGCACCCCTTCTGGGCAGTACACTGAAGCTTTCTTT.

Ten or more counts support this clonotype. The chain uses TRBV7-9 and TRBJ1-1; no clear D. Germline loops: CDR1 SEHNR, CDR2 FQNEAQ (reference sequence). This CDR3 has 15 amino acids. V was trimmed by 1 base and J by 4 bases, leaving 13 bases between them. CDR3 residues: CASSLDVGRGTEAFF. The CDR3 nucleotides are TGTGCCAGCAGCTTAGATGTTGGGCGCGGCACTGAAGCTTTCTTT.

This CDR3 reads CSASPPPPPGYTF. The CDR3 DNA reads as TGCAGTGCTAGCCCACCCCCCCCCCCCGGCTACACCTTC. The V gene is TRBV20-1, the J gene TRBJ1-2; D ambiguous. Looked up from germline, CDR1 is DFQATT and CDR2 is SNEGSKA (reference sequence). V was clipped by 3 bases and J by 8 bases, with 16 bases between them. The CDR3 sequence is 13 residues long.

In this sample, this clonotype turned up many times. The V and J genes are TRBV7-9 and TRBJ2-1, with D perhaps TRBD2 (5 bases). There are 14 residues in the CDR3. Germline V gives CDR1 SEHNR, CDR2 FQNEAQ (reference sequence). V lost 3 bases and J 7 bases, leaving 13 bases between the germline ends. Here the CDR3 DNA reads TGTGCCAGCAGCTTGCCGGACTTTTTAAATGAGCAGTTCTTC. Amino acid sequence: CASSLPDFLNEQFF.

This clonotype has a count of ten or more. The chain employs TRBV6-1 and TRBJ1-2; 10 bases align to TRBD1. Germline V gives CDR1 MNHNS, CDR2 SASEGT. Trimming took 6 bases from V and 3 from J; bases not matched to a gene: 7. CDR3 length: 15 amino acids. CDR3 protein: CASRRQGASYYGYTF. CDR3 nucleotides: TGTGCCAGCAGGAGACAGGGGGCTAGCTACTATGGCTACACCTTC.

V gene TRBV14 combines with J gene TRBJ2-2, with D perhaps given as TRBD1 or TRBD2 (5 bases each). Per the germline V gene, CDR1 is SGHDN and CDR2 is FVKESK. The V and J ends lost 10 bases and 2 bases respectively, with 11 bases between them. The CDR3 totals 13 residues. CDR3 bases: TGTGCCACCTCGGGGCCAAACACCGGGGAGCTGTTTTTT. It codes for CATSGPNTGELFF.

In its sample, this clonotype was seen many times. The gene calls are TRBV2 and TRBJ2-1; no clear D gene. The CDR3 contains 14 residues. Germline values: CDR1 SNHLY, CDR2 FYNNEI. V dropped 2 bases and J dropped 1 base, with 6 bases sitting between them. CDR3 amino acids: CASSELRSYNEQFF. In DNA, the CDR3 is TGTGCCAGCAGTGAACTCCGGTCCTACAATGAGCAGTTCTTC.

This clonotype has ten or more counts. The J gene is TRBJ2-1, the V gene TRBV7-3; D remains unclear. Between the trimmed V and J ends, which lost 0 bases and 4 bases, there was a span of 7 bases. The CDR3 has 14 residues. Looked up from germline, CDR1 is SGHTA and CDR2 is FQGTGA. CDR3 amino acids: CASSLTADYNEQFF. CDR3 nucleotide sequence: TGTGCCAGCAGCTTAACCGCGGATTACAATGAGCAGTTCTTC.

This clonotype was seen many times. The V gene is TRBV28, the J gene TRBJ2-3, with D possibly TRBD1 on 5 matching bases. The CDR3 length is 13 residues. Trimming removed 5 bases at V and 2 bases at J, with 8 bases between. CDR1 is MDHEN and CDR2 is SYDVKM in the germline V gene. The DNA for the CDR3 is TGTGCCAGCAGTCGACAGACCACAGATACGCAGTATTTT. This translates into CASSRQTTDTQYF.

This clonotype was seen repeatedly, ten times or more. The chain has TRBV2 and TRBJ2-1; no definite D call. The germline CDR1 and CDR2 sequences are SNHLY and FYNNEI. The V end was cut by 6 bases, the J end by 0 bases, with 12 bases between. CDR3 length equals 15 residues. CDR3 nucleotide sequence: TGTGCCAGCAGCCGCCTAGTATCCTCCTACAATGAGCAGTTCTTC. Its translation is CASSRLVSSYNEQFF.

The rearrangement joins TRBV6-1 to TRBJ1-4; D gene ambiguous. This CDR3 comprises 16 residues. Trimming pared 5 bases from V and 7 bases from J, leaving 20 bases between. CDR1 is MNHNS and CDR2 is SASEGT in the germline V gene. CDR3 sequence (DNA): TGTGCCAGCAGTACCCTGAGGTCTCTAGAAGGTGAAAAACTGTTTTTT. Translation gives CASSTLRSLEGEKLFF.

At least ten counts were recorded for this clonotype. The chain couples TRBV10-3 to TRBJ2-1; D gene uncertain. Germline V gives CDR1 ENHRY, CDR2 SYGVKD. The CDR3 extends over 11 amino acids. Trimming left V 5 bases short and J 5 bases short, with 4 bases between. The CDR3 DNA sequence: TGTGCCATCAGTACAGACAATGAGCAGTTCTTC. This encodes CAISTDNEQFF.

This clonotype has more than one count but fewer than ten. The rearrangement uses TRBV30 and TRBJ1-2, with no clear D. V lost 2 bases to trimming and J lost 8 bases, with 15 bases between them. CDR1 is GTSNPN and CDR2 is SVGIG in the germline V gene (reference sequence). The CDR3 totals 13 residues. The CDR3: CAWSYGPNGGYTF. In nucleotides, the CDR3 is TGTGCCTGGAGTTACGGGCCTAATGGGGGCTACACCTTC.

At least ten counts were recorded for this clonotype. The chain couples TRBV27 to TRBJ2-3, with 11 positions matching TRBD2. V lost 5 bases and J lost 5; bases outside the gene matches: 9. Germline CDR1 MNHEY, CDR2 SMNVEV (reference sequence). This CDR3 has 16 residues. This CDR3 reads CASSRTSGSLKDTQYF. DNA for the CDR3: TGTGCCAGCAGTCGAACTAGCGGGAGTTTAAAAGATACGCAGTATTTT.

This clonotype was counted between two and nine times. This chain uses TRBV5-1 with TRBJ2-6; D unclear. V lost 1 base and J lost 1, with 6 bases in between. CDR1 and CDR2 (germline): SGHRS, YFSETQ. The CDR3 has 15 amino acids. For the CDR3, the DNA is TGCGCCAGCAGCTTGCAGTTATCTGGGGCCAACGTCCTGACTTTC. Its protein product is CASSLQLSGANVLTF.

Many counts were recorded for this clonotype. This chain links TRBV20-1 with TRBJ2-7; D unclear. Trimming pared 0 bases from V and 0 bases from J, leaving 12 bases between. The CDR3 runs to 15 residues. The germline gives CDR1 DFQATT, CDR2 SNEGSKA (reference sequence). The CDR3 region has the DNA TGCAGTGCTAGAGATTTCGCCGTTACCTCCTACGAGCAGTACTTC. Its translation is CSARDFAVTSYEQYF.

The V and J genes are TRBV12-3 or TRBV12-4 and TRBJ1-3; D unclear. The CDR3 contains 15 residues. Trimming removed 6 bases at V and 3 bases at J, with 15 bases between. This chain's CDR3 is CASSRTSVGGNTIYF. The CDR3 bases are TGTGCCAGCAGCCGGACCTCTGTGGGTGGAAACACCATATATTTT.

This clonotype was found many times. This chain connects TRBV28 to TRBJ2-2; TRBD1 matches at 7 bases. The CDR3 extends over 17 amino acids. The germline V gene encodes CDR1 MDHEN and CDR2 SYDVKM. Trimming removed 7 bases from V and 0 bases from J; junction bases left unmatched: 11. CDR3 sequence: CASNYLTGQPNTGELFF. CDR3 bases: TGTGCCAGCAACTACCTCACGGGACAGCCGAACACCGGGGAGCTGTTTTTT.

In this sample, this clonotype turned up many times. The V call is TRBV6-5, the J call TRBJ2-5, with 11 bases lining up with TRBD1. J was trimmed by 5 bases and V by 2 bases; bases with no gene match: 4. The CDR3 length is 15 residues. Germline loops: CDR1 MNHEY, CDR2 SVGAGI. The CDR3: CASSYRRTGGETQYF. The CDR3 DNA is TGTGCCAGCAGTTACAGAAGGACAGGGGGCGAGACCCAGTACTTC.

The chain has TRBV19 and TRBJ2-1, with 13 bases fitting TRBD2. The CDR3 has 16 residues. V dropped 3 bases and J dropped 5; count of bases not matched to a gene: 4. CDR1 LNHDA and CDR2 SQIVND come from the germline V gene (reference sequence). Written as DNA, the CDR3 is TGTGCCAGTAGTATCCGACTAGCGGGAGGCAACAATGAGCAGTTCTTC. It yields the protein CASSIRLAGGNNEQFF.

This clonotype was seen repeatedly, ten times or more. J is TRBJ2-2 and V is TRBV12-3 or TRBV12-4; no definite D call. The CDR3 totals 15 residues. With 6 bases removed from V and 6 bases from J, the gap between germline ends came to 17 bases. The CDR3 sequence is CASRLAPGPAGELFF. The CDR3 region has the DNA TGTGCCAGCAGGTTGGCCCCAGGCCCAGCCGGGGAGCTGTTTTTT.

This clonotype was observed at least ten times. This chain uses TRBV28 with TRBJ1-3; D call uncertain. V was trimmed by 5 bases and J by 7 bases, leaving 24 bases between them. CDR1 MDHEN and CDR2 SYDVKM come from the germline V gene. This CDR3 contains 17 residues. CDR3 bases: TGTGCCAGCAGTCCGGAAACCCTCCTCCGACTGGGGAACACCATATATTTT. Translation: CASSPETLLRLGNTIYF.

V and J are TRBV4-2 and TRBJ2-5; 7 positions agree with TRBD1. Germline loops: CDR1 LGHNA, CDR2 YNFKEQ. This CDR3 is built from 15 residues. With V trimmed by 1 base and J by 2 bases, 4 bases remained unmatched. The CDR3 sequence: CASSQVRDRQETQYF. CDR3 nucleotide sequence: TGTGCCAGCAGCCAAGTTCGGGACAGACAAGAGACCCAGTACTTC.

J is TRBJ1-1 and V is TRBV19; D gene uncertain. CDR3 length equals 17 residues. Between the trimmed V and J ends, which lost 1 base and 0 bases, there was a span of 15 bases. CDR1 LNHDA and CDR2 SQIVND come from the germline V gene (reference sequence). This CDR3 reads CASSIVSDLFMNTEAFF. The DNA of the CDR3 is TGTGCCAGTAGTATAGTTTCAGACCTATTCATGAACACTGAAGCTTTCTTT.